The present T cell receptor beta chain was sequenced within a study of cytomegalovirus exposure and HLA in healthy donors. Remarks on this clone: What it binds is unknown. Mismatch with germline at one junction end may stem from a read error.

The study ran its PCR with 60 Vbeta and 13 Jbeta primers. Method: immunoSEQ multiplex PCR; TCRdb's copy keeps in-frame clones and lacks some. The sample gives about 90,000 clones, roughly three fifths of which show up once; about 3.9% is in the top ten. Study-wide results and limits: A later analysis found TCR association rates differed by HLA locus, highest for DRB1 and lowest for HLA-C. Sequencing artifact likely explains a cluster of highly shared sequence variants.

There are 13 residues in the CDR3. Looked up from germline, CDR1 is SSHAT and CDR2 is FNYEAQ (reference sequence). The sequence was obtained from a man aged 25-40 years in good health and CMV-seronegative. Source material: PBMCs. V usage is TRBV7-7 and J usage is TRBJ2-1; tentative D call: TRBD1 (8 bases). CDR3 coding DNA: TGTGCTAGCAGCGAAGGGGGGGACAGGGAGCAGTTCTTC. Protein sequence: CASSEGGDREQFF.